This T cell receptor (beta chain) came from a study of long-term antiretroviral therapy in people with HIV. Study conclusions and caveats: The range of CDR3 lengths in HIV repertoires proved narrower than that found in controls.

Trimming took off 5 bases at V and 7 bases at J, with 15 bases between the two ends. The CDR3 has 13 amino acids. Per the germline V gene, CDR1 is SGHTA and CDR2 is FQGNSA. Every HIV-positive participant received treatment in the United States. For this clone: The antigen is not known.

Run at survey level, the immunoSEQ assay was version v3.0. The table came from immunoSEQ multiplex PCR; TCRdb's copy has only in-frame clones and leaves some out. The profile shows about 38,000 clones, over 80% of them singletons. This TCR derives from a man aged 18-30 years with HIV. V usage is TRBV7-2 and J usage is TRBJ2-7, with D possibly being TRBD1 or TRBD2 (6 bases each). The source was unsorted PBMCs, collected 1.5 years after starting antiretroviral therapy. The CDR3: CASSPMGGFEQYF. CDR3 DNA sequence: TGTGCCAGCAGCCCAATGGGGGGCTTTGAGCAGTACTTC.